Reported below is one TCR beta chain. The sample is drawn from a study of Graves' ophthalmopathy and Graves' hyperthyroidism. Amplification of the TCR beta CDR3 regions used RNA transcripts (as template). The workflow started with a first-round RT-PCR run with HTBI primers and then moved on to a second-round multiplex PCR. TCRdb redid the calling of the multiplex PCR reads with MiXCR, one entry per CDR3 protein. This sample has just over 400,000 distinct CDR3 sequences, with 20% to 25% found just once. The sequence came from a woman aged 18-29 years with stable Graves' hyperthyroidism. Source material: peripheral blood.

CDR3 protein: CASSYQGAGNTIYF. The CDR3 DNA reads as TGTGCCAGCAGTTACCAGGGAGCCGGAAACACCATATATTTT. V is TRBV6-5 and J is TRBJ1-3, with D perhaps TRBD1 (5 bases). Per the germline V gene, CDR1 is MNHEY and CDR2 is SVGAGI. Deletions cut 2 bases from V and 4 bases from J, with 9 bases between. The CDR3 has 14 amino acids.